These 6 T cell receptor beta chains originate from one sample sequenced in a study of cytomegalovirus exposure and HLA in healthy donors. Primers included in the PCR were 60 Vbeta and 13 Jbeta primers. Measured with immunoSEQ multiplex PCR; TCRdb has only the in-frame clones, and not every one. The data show 95,000 to 110,000 clones, less than 85% seen once. Sample: PBMCs. The receptor source for this set is a woman in her late teens or twenties in good health and CMV-seropositive.

This clone was detected only a few times. V gene TRBV5-1 combines with J gene TRBJ1-1; D call uncertain. Per germline, CDR1 SGHRS and CDR2 YFSETQ. V lost 7 bases to trimming and J lost 5 bases, with 15 bases between them. The CDR3 consists of 13 residues. The CDR3 sequence: CASSRSRRTEAFF. The CDR3 bases are TGCGCCAGCTCACGATCTCGGAGGACTGAAGCTTTCTTT.

This clone has a handful of counts. The same CDR3 also results from other DNA sequences found in this sample. The V and J genes are TRBV6-5 and TRBJ1-5; the D is unclear. This CDR3 region has 12 residues. Germline V gives CDR1 MNHEY, CDR2 SVGAGI. V lost 7 bases to trimming and J lost 4 bases, with 8 bases between them. CDR3 DNA sequence: TGTGCCAGCAAGTCACAGAATCAGCCCCAGCATTTT. Its translation: CASKSQNQPQHF.

This clone showed up just a few times. CDR3: CAWKFGSEQYF. The CDR3 coding sequence is TGTGCCTGGAAATTCGGGTCCGAGCAGTACTTC. The V gene is TRBV30, the J gene TRBJ2-7; D remains unclear. The ends were cut back, 4 bases at V and 6 bases at J, with 10 bases in the middle. Germline CDR1 GTSNPN, CDR2 SVGIG (reference sequence). CDR3 size: 11 residues.

The rearrangement links TRBV29-1 to TRBJ2-6, with TRBD1 matching over 10 bases. The CDR3 runs to 16 residues. Per the germline V gene, CDR1 is SQVTM and CDR2 is ANQGSEA. Trimming at V came to 5 bases and at J to 3 bases, leaving 7 bases not matched to a gene. The CDR3 sequence is CSVSGTGDDGANVLTF. In DNA form, the CDR3 reads TGCAGCGTTTCCGGGACAGGGGATGATGGGGCCAACGTCCTGACTTTC.

This clone has just a few counts. The chain links TRBV4-2 to TRBJ2-7, with 9 bases matching TRBD2. The V gene's germline CDR1 is LGHNA and CDR2 YNFKEQ. With 5 bases clipped from V and 3 bases from J, the junction kept 8 bases outside the gene matches. CDR3 length equals 15 residues. CDR3 region: CASSYRLAANYEQYF. The CDR3 DNA reads TGTGCCAGCAGCTACAGACTAGCGGCCAACTACGAGCAGTACTTC.

The V and J genes are TRBV5-1 and TRBJ1-2; 7 bases align to TRBD1. Germline CDR1 SGHRS, CDR2 YFSETQ. J was trimmed by 10 bases and V by 4 bases; bases with no gene match: 7. The CDR3 is made up of 12 amino acids. The CDR3, as DNA: TGCGCCAGCAGCCTAGACAGGGTCGACTACACCTTC. Translating gives CASSLDRVDYTF.